Each of the 9 T cell receptor beta chains below was sequenced from the same sample in a study of T-cell memory formation after mild COVID-19. MiXCR was run by TCRdb on the 5' RACE reads, yielding one entry per CDR3 protein. The sample has a few hundred thousand distinct CDR3 sequences; roughly 19% are singletons. Material: PBMCs or a T cell subset sorted from them (not recorded which). These receptors all come from a man aged 18 to 29 who had mild COVID-19 (a few samples of this study predate the infection). Cell type and time point are not known.

The CDR3 sequence is CASSLGAGISGNTIYF. CDR3 sequence (DNA): TGCGCCAGCAGCTTGGGGGCCGGCATCTCTGGAAACACCATATATTTT. V gene TRBV5-1 combines with J gene TRBJ1-3; D not certain. CDR1 is SGHRS and CDR2 is YFSETQ in the germline V gene. CDR3 length: 16 amino acids. V was cut by 0 bases and J by 0 bases, with 10 bases left in between.

The gene calls are TRBV9 and TRBJ2-3; D is undetermined. The germline gives CDR1 SGDLS, CDR2 YYNGEE. Trimming took 4 bases from V and 4 from J, leaving 7 bases between them. The CDR3 extends over 12 amino acids. This CDR3 reads CASSSHSDTQYF. CDR3 sequence (DNA): TGTGCCAGCAGCTCTCATTCAGATACGCAGTATTTT. The whole variable domain, filled in from reference TRBV9 and TRBJ2-3, reads DSGVTQTPKHLITATGQRVTLRCSPRSGDLSVYWYQQSLDQGLQFLIQYYNGEERAKGNILERFSAQQFPDLHSELNLSSLELGDSALYFCASSSHSDTQYFGPGTRLTVL.

This clonotype was found a few times. This sequence joins TRBV18 and TRBJ2-3, with D possibly TRBD1 on 6 matching bases. The CDR3 is made up of 17 amino acids. Germline loops: CDR1 KGHSH, CDR2 LQKENI. Trimming removed 3 bases from V and 2 bases from J, with 18 bases in between. The chain's CDR3 is CASSPLQGGHLTDTQYF. In DNA form, the CDR3 reads TGTGCCAGCTCACCCTTACAGGGTGGACACCTCACAGATACGCAGTATTTT.

The V call is TRBV7-2, the J call TRBJ2-7; a possible D gene is TRBD2 (7 bases). Germline CDR1 reads SGHTA; CDR2 reads FQGNSA. The CDR3 length is 14 residues. With 1 base removed from V and 5 bases from J, the gap between germline ends came to 12 bases. The CDR3 sequence: CASSLVGGADEQYV. In DNA form, the CDR3 reads TGTGCCAGCAGCTTAGTAGGGGGGGCGGACGAGCAGTACGTC.

This clonotype was observed a few times. The rearrangement joins TRBV10-3 to TRBJ1-4, with D maybe TRBD1 (5 bases). The germline CDR1 and CDR2 sequences are ENHRY and SYGVKD. V shed 10 bases and J shed 4 bases, with 16 bases lying between them. The CDR3 has 14 amino acids. The CDR3: CATRGGRLNEKLFF. The DNA of the CDR3 is TGTGCCACCCGGGGGGGGAGACTTAATGAAAAACTGTTTTTT.

The gene calls are TRBV12-3 or TRBV12-4 and TRBJ2-3; D perhaps matches TRBD1 (6 bases). This CDR3 has 17 amino acids. The V end lost 6 bases, the J end lost 0 bases, and 19 bases lay between the germline ends. Here the CDR3 DNA reads TGTGCCAGCAGCCTCACCCCGCAGGGGTTAAGCACAGATACGCAGTATTTT. It codes for CASSLTPQGLSTDTQYF.

The chain carries TRBV5-1 and TRBJ1-5, with 10 nucleotides matching TRBD1. The V and J ends lost 3 bases and 8 bases, in that order; junction bases with no gene match: 5. CDR3 length: 14 amino acids. Germline V CDR1 and CDR2: SGHRS, YFSETQ. CDR3 protein: CASSSGQGEKPQHF. The CDR3 DNA reads TGCGCCAGCAGCTCCGGACAGGGGGAGAAGCCCCAGCATTTT.

This clonotype showed up just a few times. The gene calls are TRBV20-1 and TRBJ1-5, with D possibly matching TRBD1 (6 bases). The length of the CDR3 is 13 residues. V gave up 5 bases and J gave up 2 bases, with 10 bases separating them. CDR1 and CDR2 from the germline V gene are DFQATT and SNEGSKA (reference sequence). CDR3 in DNA: TGCAGTGCTGCTCCAGGGGGCAATCAGCCCCAGCATTTT. Residues: CSAAPGGNQPQHF.

This clonotype came up a few times. This rearrangement joins TRBV28 to TRBJ1-1; possibly TRBD1 for D (5 bases). CDR3 length: 14 amino acids. Deletions cut 4 bases from V and 10 bases from J, with 19 bases between. CDR1 and CDR2 (germline): MDHEN, SYDVKM. Here the CDR3 reads CASSSPTPQGSAFF. The CDR3 coding sequence is TGTGCCAGCAGTTCACCGACTCCCCAGGGATCAGCTTTCTTT.